This is a list of T cell receptor beta chains from one sample in a study of cytomegalovirus exposure and HLA in healthy donors. Profiled with immunoSEQ multiplex PCR; TCRdb holds only in-frame clones, not every one. The sample carries some 90,000 clones, around 78% recorded once. The sample was PBMCs. The receptors come from a man between 25 and 39 years old in good health and CMV-seronegative. Both conserved end residues are part of each CDR3. A D gene is named only where the DNA matches it firmly. Clone size is not always given. Where it is, it says once, few, many or a class for expanded clones.

d_gene: TRBD1
j_gene: TRBJ1-3
abundance: -
v_gene: TRBV11-2
CDR3aa: CASSFISRGHSGNTIYF
CDR3nt: TGTGCCAGCAGCTTCATCTCCAGGGGGCACTCTGGAAACACCATATATTTT

d_gene: -
j_gene: TRBJ1-1
abundance: -
v_gene: TRBV7-9
CDR3aa: CASSLILETEAFF
CDR3nt: TGTGCCAGCAGCTTAATTTTGGAGACTGAAGCTTTCTTT

d_gene: TRBD1
j_gene: TRBJ1-5
abundance: -
v_gene: TRBV10-3
CDR3aa: CAISGGQGVGQPQHF
CDR3nt: TGTGCCATCAGTGGGGGACAGGGAGTTGGGCAGCCCCAGCATTTT

d_gene: TRBD2
j_gene: TRBJ2-7
abundance: -
v_gene: TRBV6-1
CDR3aa: CASSVTSGVYEQYF
CDR3nt: TGTGCCAGCAGCGTAACTAGCGGGGTCTACGAGCAGTACTTC

d_gene: TRBD1
j_gene: TRBJ1-1
abundance: -
v_gene: TRBV27
CDR3aa: CASSTHASGTGVFSGTEAFF
CDR3nt: TGTGCCAGCAGCACCCACGCGTCCGGGACAGGGGTCTTCAGCGGCACTGAAGCTTTCTTT

d_gene: -
j_gene: TRBJ1-2
abundance: once
v_gene: TRBV4-2
CDR3aa: CASSPRGELNYGYTF
CDR3nt: TGTGCCAGCAGCCCAAGAGGCGAACTAAACTATGGCTACACCTTC

d_gene: -
j_gene: TRBJ2-1
abundance: -
v_gene: TRBV15
CDR3aa: CATSSAYIFSYNEQFF
CDR3nt: TGTGCCACCAGCAGTGCCTATATTTTCTCCTACAATGAGCAGTTCTTC

d_gene: -
j_gene: TRBJ2-5
abundance: -
v_gene: TRBV4-1
CDR3aa: CASSQDKDSETQYF
CDR3nt: TGCGCCAGCAGCCAAGATAAAGACAGTGAGACCCAGTACTTC

d_gene: TRBD1
j_gene: TRBJ1-1
abundance: -
v_gene: TRBV4-2
CDR3aa: CASSPTGVSREAFF
CDR3nt: TGTGCCAGCAGCCCGACAGGGGTGTCTAGGGAAGCTTTCTTT

d_gene: -
j_gene: TRBJ2-3
abundance: -
v_gene: TRBV7-9
CDR3aa: CASSPGWDTQYF
CDR3nt: TGTGCCAGCAGCCCAGGCTGGGATACGCAGTATTTT

d_gene: -
j_gene: TRBJ2-1
abundance: -
v_gene: TRBV7-7
CDR3aa: CASSLSGDGGLDEQFF
CDR3nt: TGTGCCAGCAGCTTATCCGGGGACGGGGGTTTGGATGAGCAGTTCTTC

d_gene: TRBD2
j_gene: TRBJ2-1
abundance: few
v_gene: TRBV13
CDR3aa: CASSSGLADYNEQFF
CDR3nt: TGTGCCAGCAGCTCGGGACTAGCGGACTACAATGAGCAGTTCTTC

d_gene: -
j_gene: TRBJ2-1
abundance: once
v_gene: TRBV11-2
CDR3aa: CASSLERGSSYNEQFF
CDR3nt: TGTGCCAGCAGCTTAGAAAGGGGAAGCTCCTACAATGAGCAGTTCTTC

d_gene: -
j_gene: TRBJ1-1
abundance: -
v_gene: TRBV6-5
CDR3aa: CASSYSFSSLTEAFF
CDR3nt: TGTGCCAGCAGTTACTCGTTTAGTTCTTTGACTGAAGCTTTCTTT

d_gene: -
j_gene: TRBJ1-1
abundance: -
v_gene: TRBV5-4
CDR3aa: CASSYDSNTEAFF
CDR3nt: TGTGCCAGCAGCTATGACAGCAACACTGAAGCTTTCTTT

d_gene: -
j_gene: TRBJ1-2
abundance: -
v_gene: TRBV15
CDR3aa: CATSRGPGNYGYTF
CDR3nt: TGTGCCACCAGCAGAGGTCCGGGGAACTATGGCTACACCTTC

d_gene: TRBD2
j_gene: TRBJ2-3
abundance: -
v_gene: TRBV5-1
CDR3aa: CASSSGLAGTSTDTQYF
CDR3nt: TGCGCCAGCAGCTCCGGCTTAGCGGGGACCTCCACAGATACGCAGTATTTT

d_gene: -
j_gene: TRBJ2-7
abundance: -
v_gene: TRBV7-9
CDR3aa: CSSSRDSYEQYF
CDR3nt: TGTTCCAGCAGCCGAGACAGTTACGAGCAGTACTTC

d_gene: TRBD2
j_gene: TRBJ2-3
abundance: -
v_gene: TRBV6-1
CDR3aa: CASGEAGGRASADTQYF
CDR3nt: TGTGCCAGCGGTGAAGCCGGCGGGAGGGCCTCCGCAGATACGCAGTATTTT

d_gene: -
j_gene: TRBJ1-1
abundance: once
v_gene: TRBV9
CDR3aa: CASSPQVGLITEAFF
CDR3nt: TGTGCCAGCAGCCCACAGGTTGGTTTGATAACTGAAGCTTTCTTT

d_gene: TRBD1
j_gene: TRBJ1-2
abundance: once
v_gene: TRBV7-9
CDR3aa: CSSSLAKGAETGNNYGYTF
CDR3nt: TGTTCCAGCAGCTTAGCTAAGGGGGCGGAGACAGGGAATAACTATGGCTACACCTTC

d_gene: -
j_gene: TRBJ2-1
abundance: -
v_gene: TRBV11-2
CDR3aa: CASSLDPKEQFF
CDR3nt: TGTGCCAGCAGCTTAGATCCTAAGGAGCAGTTCTTC

d_gene: TRBD1
j_gene: TRBJ1-2
abundance: -
v_gene: TRBV4-2
CDR3aa: CASSHDGTVYGYTF
CDR3nt: TGTGCCAGCAGCCACGACGGGACAGTGTATGGCTACACCTTC

d_gene: TRBD1
j_gene: TRBJ1-1
abundance: -
v_gene: TRBV13
CDR3aa: CASSLSQGVAFF
CDR3nt: TGTGCCAGCAGCTTATCCCAGGGGGTAGCTTTCTTT

d_gene: -
j_gene: TRBJ1-2
abundance: few
v_gene: TRBV6-1
CDR3aa: CASSAQGFGYTF
CDR3nt: TGTGCCAGCAGTGCCCAGGGATTCGGCTACACCTTC

d_gene: TRBD1
j_gene: TRBJ2-3
abundance: -
v_gene: TRBV19
CDR3aa: CATSDRGVVTQYF
CDR3nt: TGTGCCACCTCGGACAGGGGGGTTGTTACGCAGTATTTT

d_gene: -
j_gene: TRBJ2-5
abundance: -
v_gene: TRBV5-1
CDR3aa: CASSMNSGPGVETQYF
CDR3nt: TGCGCCAGCAGCATGAATAGCGGCCCGGGGGTAGAGACCCAGTACTTC

d_gene: TRBD1
j_gene: TRBJ1-2
abundance: -
v_gene: TRBV6-5
CDR3aa: CASSPGTGLAYGYTF
CDR3nt: TGTGCCAGCAGTCCTGGGACAGGGTTGGCCTATGGCTACACCTTC

d_gene: TRBD1
j_gene: TRBJ1-2
abundance: -
v_gene: TRBV7-9
CDR3aa: CASSLARTGVSGYTF
CDR3nt: TGTGCCAGCAGCTTAGCCAGGACAGGGGTGAGTGGCTACACCTTC

d_gene: -
j_gene: TRBJ2-1
abundance: -
v_gene: TRBV7-9
CDR3aa: CASSLDGGSYNEQFF
CDR3nt: TGTGCCAGCAGCCTGGATGGCGGCTCCTACAATGAGCAGTTCTTC

d_gene: TRBD1
j_gene: TRBJ1-1
abundance: -
v_gene: TRBV7-9
CDR3aa: CVSSLETGGDTEAFF
CDR3nt: TGTGTCAGCAGCTTGGAGACAGGGGGGGACACTGAAGCTTTCTTT

d_gene: TRBD1
j_gene: TRBJ1-2
abundance: -
v_gene: TRBV29-1
CDR3aa: CSVEATGGRYGYTF
CDR3nt: TGCAGCGTTGAAGCTACAGGGGGCCGCTATGGCTACACCTTC

d_gene: -
j_gene: TRBJ1-5
abundance: few
v_gene: TRBV2
CDR3aa: CASSEAHGGQPQHF
CDR3nt: TGTGCCAGCAGTGAAGCGCACGGCGGTCAGCCCCAGCATTTT

d_gene: TRBD1
j_gene: TRBJ1-2
abundance: -
v_gene: TRBV9
CDR3aa: CASSPQLGQANYGYTF
CDR3nt: TGTGCCAGCAGCCCCCAGCTGGGACAGGCGAACTATGGCTACACCTTC

d_gene: -
j_gene: TRBJ2-7
abundance: -
v_gene: TRBV10-3
CDR3aa: CAISESALTPYEQYF
CDR3nt: TGTGCCATCAGTGAGTCGGCTTTAACCCCCTACGAGCAGTACTTC

d_gene: -
j_gene: TRBJ1-2
abundance: -
v_gene: TRBV29-1
CDR3aa: CSVGKQENYGYTF
CDR3nt: TGCAGCGTTGGAAAACAGGAAAACTATGGCTACACCTTC

d_gene: -
j_gene: TRBJ2-1
abundance: -
v_gene: TRBV20-1
CDR3aa: CSARGGDEQFF
CDR3nt: TGCAGTGCTAGAGGGGGGGATGAGCAGTTCTTC

d_gene: -
j_gene: TRBJ2-2
abundance: -
v_gene: TRBV7-8
CDR3aa: CASSSDVVLAVSPGELFF
CDR3nt: TGTGCCAGCAGCTCCGATGTCGTTTTGGCAGTCAGTCCCGGGGAGCTGTTTTTT

d_gene: -
j_gene: TRBJ1-2
abundance: -
v_gene: TRBV27
CDR3aa: CASSLGAGIGGYTF
CDR3nt: TGTGCCAGCAGTTTAGGGGCAGGGATCGGTGGCTACACCTTC

d_gene: -
j_gene: TRBJ2-3
abundance: -
v_gene: TRBV7-3
CDR3aa: CASSPTMTDTQYF
CDR3nt: TGTGCCAGCAGTCCCACTATGACAGATACGCAGTATTTT

d_gene: TRBD1
j_gene: TRBJ1-2
abundance: -
v_gene: TRBV28
CDR3aa: CASSLDRVYYGYTF
CDR3nt: TGTGCCAGCAGTTTAGACAGGGTTTACTATGGCTACACCTTC

d_gene: -
j_gene: TRBJ1-1
abundance: -
v_gene: TRBV5-1
CDR3aa: CASSSSYGAVNTEAFF
CDR3nt: TGCGCCAGCAGCTCCAGCTATGGGGCAGTGAACACTGAAGCTTTCTTT

d_gene: TRBD1
j_gene: TRBJ1-2
abundance: -
v_gene: TRBV4-3
CDR3aa: CASSQSDRHPPAGYTF
CDR3nt: TGCGCCAGCAGCCAGTCGGACAGGCATCCCCCGGCTGGCTACACCTTC

d_gene: -
j_gene: TRBJ1-2
abundance: -
v_gene: TRBV29-1
CDR3aa: CSVVRIITHGYTF
CDR3nt: TGCAGCGTTGTCAGGATTATTACTCATGGCTACACCTTC

d_gene: -
j_gene: TRBJ1-4
abundance: -
v_gene: TRBV7-2
CDR3aa: CASSTPGHRNEKLFF
CDR3nt: TGTGCCAGCAGCACTCCGGGACACAGAAATGAAAAACTGTTTTTT

d_gene: -
j_gene: TRBJ1-2
abundance: -
v_gene: TRBV27
CDR3aa: CASSLTGYYGYTF
CDR3nt: TGTGCCAGCAGTCTTACAGGCTACTATGGCTACACCTTC

d_gene: TRBD2
j_gene: TRBJ2-1
abundance: -
v_gene: TRBV10-3
CDR3aa: CAISEGLAGGSSYNEQFF
CDR3nt: TGTGCCATCAGTGAGGGACTAGCGGGAGGCAGCTCCTACAATGAGCAGTTCTTC

d_gene: -
j_gene: TRBJ2-7
abundance: -
v_gene: TRBV11-2
CDR3aa: CASSSTGTTYEQYF
CDR3nt: TGTGCCAGCAGCTCCACCGGGACAACCTACGAGCAGTACTTC

d_gene: TRBD2
j_gene: TRBJ2-1
abundance: -
v_gene: TRBV5-6
CDR3aa: CASSEGLAGGVTNEQFF
CDR3nt: TGTGCCAGCAGCGAGGGACTAGCGGGAGGAGTTACTAATGAGCAGTTCTTC

d_gene: TRBD1
j_gene: TRBJ1-2
abundance: -
v_gene: TRBV15
CDR3aa: CATSRGRQGTTSNYGYTF
CDR3nt: TGTGCCACCAGCAGAGGGAGACAGGGAACTACGTCTAACTATGGCTACACCTTC

d_gene: TRBD2
j_gene: TRBJ2-7
abundance: few
v_gene: TRBV15
CDR3aa: CATSRERGDSYEQYF
CDR3nt: TGTGCCACCAGCAGAGAGCGGGGGGACTCCTACGAGCAGTACTTC

d_gene: -
j_gene: TRBJ1-2
abundance: -
v_gene: TRBV6-1
CDR3aa: CASRTPQGTYGYTF
CDR3nt: TGTGCCAGCAGGACCCCACAGGGCACCTATGGCTACACCTTC

d_gene: -
j_gene: TRBJ1-1
abundance: -
v_gene: TRBV14
CDR3aa: CASSLQGPEAFF
CDR3nt: TGTGCCAGCAGCCTACAGGGTCCTGAAGCTTTCTTT

d_gene: TRBD1
j_gene: TRBJ2-5
abundance: once
v_gene: TRBV5-8
CDR3aa: CASSLGLDRVQETQYF
CDR3nt: TGTGCCAGCAGCTTGGGTTTGGACAGGGTACAAGAGACCCAGTACTTC

d_gene: -
j_gene: TRBJ1-2
abundance: -
v_gene: TRBV5-1
CDR3aa: CASSLVDRNYGYTF
CDR3nt: TGCGCCAGCAGCTTGGTAGACAGAAACTATGGCTACACCTTC

d_gene: TRBD1
j_gene: TRBJ2-1
abundance: -
v_gene: TRBV9
CDR3aa: CASSETGTGYEQFF
CDR3nt: TGTGCCAGCAGCGAGACCGGGACAGGGTATGAGCAGTTCTTC

d_gene: TRBD1
j_gene: TRBJ1-5
abundance: -
v_gene: TRBV4-2
CDR3aa: CASSQDKTGAQPQHF
CDR3nt: TGTGCCAGCAGCCAAGATAAGACAGGGGCCCAGCCCCAGCATTTT

d_gene: TRBD2
j_gene: TRBJ2-1
abundance: few
v_gene: TRBV11-1
CDR3aa: CASSLVFASGGSYNEQFF
CDR3nt: TGTGCCAGCAGCTTAGTTTTTGCTAGCGGGGGCTCCTACAATGAGCAGTTCTTC

d_gene: TRBD1
j_gene: TRBJ2-7
abundance: once
v_gene: TRBV7-9
CDR3aa: CASINFGTGGVEQYF
CDR3nt: TGTGCCAGCATCAATTTCGGGACAGGGGGCGTCGAGCAGTACTTC